The 23 T cell receptor beta chains in this list originate from one sample, sequenced in a study of T-cell memory formation after mild COVID-19. MiXCR, applied by TCRdb to the 5' RACE reads, yields one record per CDR3 protein. Of more than 350,000 distinct CDR3 sequences listed, more than 20% are singletons. The sample was PBMCs or a T cell subset sorted from them (not recorded which). All receptors derive from an adult woman who had mild COVID-19 (a few samples of this study predate the infection). Cell type and time point are not known.

The chain employs TRBV9 and TRBJ2-6; possibly TRBD1 for D (6 bases). This CDR3 has 18 residues. V lost 0 bases to trimming and J lost 1 base, with 14 bases between them. Germline assignment: CDR1 SGDLS and CDR2 YYNGEE. In DNA form, the CDR3 reads TGTGCCAGCAGCGTAGAAAGTGGGCAGGGGTCTGGGGCCAACGTCCTGACTTTC. Its protein product is CASSVESGQGSGANVLTF.

This clonotype turned up a few times. The rearrangement joins TRBV9 to TRBJ1-1; possible D gene TRBD1, 6 bases. CDR3 length equals 16 residues. Germline loops: CDR1 SGDLS, CDR2 YYNGEE. V was shortened by 2 bases and J by 0 bases, with 14 bases between the two germline ends. The CDR3 nucleotides read TGTGCCAGCAGCGTGGGGGCCCAGGGCTTGAACACTGAAGCTTTCTTT. Amino acid sequence: CASSVGAQGLNTEAFF.

Only a few counts were recorded for this clonotype. V gene TRBV12-3 or TRBV12-4 combines with J gene TRBJ2-2; 8 bases are a match to TRBD1. This CDR3 region has 15 residues. The V gene end was trimmed by 5 bases and the J gene end by 6 bases; junction bases not matched to a gene: 8. CDR3 in DNA: TGTGCCAGCAGTCCGACAGGGGAACGGGCCGGGGAGCTGTTTTTT. This encodes CASSPTGERAGELFF.

Comment on this clonotype: A single base separates this from a much larger clone, so it may be a read error. The rearrangement links TRBV5-1 to TRBJ2-1, with D uncertain. CDR3 length equals 12 residues. Per the germline V gene, CDR1 is SGHRS and CDR2 is YFSETQ. The V end lost 1 base, the J end lost 5 bases, and 4 bases lay between the germline ends. The CDR3 loop reads CASSLIDNEQFF. CDR3 nucleotides: TGCGCCAGCAGCTTGATAGACAATGAGCAGTTCTTC.

This clonotype has a count of ten or more. The rearrangement joins TRBV6-2 or TRBV6-3 to TRBJ2-1; D possibly corresponds to TRBD1 (7 bases). The V gene lost 6 bases and the J gene lost 3 bases, with 15 bases spanning the gap. The V gene's germline CDR1 is MNHEY and CDR2 SVGEGT. The CDR3 contains 15 residues. The CDR3 DNA is TGTGCCAGCAGAAAGGAGGGGGCCAACTACAATGAGCAGTTCTTC. Translated, it gives CASRKEGANYNEQFF.

The chain joins TRBV6-5 to TRBJ2-4; TRBD2 agrees at 14 bases. Germline V gene lookup returns CDR1 MNHEY and CDR2 SVGAGI. V shed 6 bases and J 9 bases; nucleotides not matched to a gene: 10. The CDR3 covers 16 residues. The CDR3: CASSTGLAGGGSIQYF. Here the CDR3 DNA reads TGTGCCAGCAGCACAGGACTAGCGGGGGGCGGATCCATTCAGTACTTC.

This clonotype has only a few counts. This chain joins TRBV12-3 or TRBV12-4 and TRBJ2-5; D gene unclear. This CDR3 region has 15 residues. Trimming took 1 base from V and 5 from J, leaving 14 bases between them. The CDR3: CASSLGAAGRETQYF. The DNA of the CDR3 is TGTGCCAGCAGTTTAGGTGCGGCCGGTCGGGAGACCCAGTACTTC.

In its sample, this clonotype was seen a few times. This sequence joins TRBV6-1 and TRBJ1-2; D call uncertain. The CDR3 consists of 13 residues. Between the trimmed V and J ends, which lost 2 bases and 7 bases, there was a span of 11 bases. Germline V CDR1 and CDR2: MNHNS, SASEGT. The CDR3 spells CASSERGGFGYTF. In DNA form, the CDR3 reads TGTGCCAGCAGTGAAAGAGGAGGGTTTGGCTACACCTTC.

The rearrangement links TRBV7-8 to TRBJ2-7; D gene uncertain. Germline lookup yields CDR1 SGHVS and CDR2 FQNEAQ. Trimming stripped 2 bases from V and 5 bases from J, with 13 bases between. The CDR3 has 14 residues. The CDR3 region is CASSLKLGVDEQYF. The CDR3 DNA sequence: TGTGCCAGCAGCTTAAAGCTCGGAGTCGACGAGCAGTACTTC.

This clonotype was seen a few times. Compared with germline, one end of the junction differs, possibly owing to a read error. The chain recombines TRBV5-1 with TRBJ2-7, with 9 nucleotides matching TRBD1. The CDR3 runs 14 residues. Germline V CDR1 and CDR2: SGHRS, YFSETQ. CDR3 in amino acids: CASSLGGDRDPPKF. CDR3 nucleotides: TGCGCCAGCAGCTTGGGAGGGGACAGGGACCCCCCGAAGTTC.

This clonotype turned up a few times. The rearrangement uses TRBV12-3 or TRBV12-4 and TRBJ1-2; D not resolved. Trimming took off 1 base at V and 8 bases at J, with 11 bases between the two ends. The CDR3 runs 13 residues. CDR3 bases: TGTGCCAGCAGTTTAGGATCGTCCTCAGGCTACACCTTC. It is translated as CASSLGSSSGYTF.

This chain's CDR3 is CASRRTPGGTEAFF. CDR3 coding DNA: TGTGCCAGCAGAAGGACACCCGGGGGCACTGAAGCTTTCTTT. The rearrangement uses TRBV12-3 or TRBV12-4 and TRBJ1-1; possibly TRBD1 for D (5 bases). Trimming shortened V by 6 bases and J by 4 bases, and 15 bases separated the two germline ends. CDR3 length equals 14 residues.

In this sample, this clonotype turned up a few times. The chain links TRBV24-1 to TRBJ2-1; 10 bases agree with TRBD2. Germline V gives CDR1 KGHDR, CDR2 SFDVKD. CDR3 length: 18 residues. After removal of 4 bases from V and 3 bases from J, the junction contained 11 bases not matched to a gene. The CDR3 protein is CATSDQGPGTSDYNEQFF. CDR3 bases: TGTGCCACCAGTGACCAAGGTCCCGGGACTAGCGACTACAATGAGCAGTTCTTC.

The chain has TRBV6-5 and TRBJ1-1; the match to TRBD1 covers 7 bases. Germline lookup yields CDR1 MNHEY and CDR2 SVGAGI. Germline trimming cut 5 bases from V and 6 bases from J; bases unmatched to any gene: 12. The CDR3 length is 15 residues. The CDR3 reads CASSIRQGRYAEAFF. The CDR3 region has the DNA TGTGCCAGCAGTATCAGACAGGGAAGATACGCTGAAGCTTTCTTT.

This clonotype was seen a handful of times. CDR3 sequence reads: CASSASGGRYNEQFF. Here the CDR3 DNA reads TGTGCCAGCAGCGCTAGCGGGGGGCGGTACAATGAGCAGTTCTTC. V gene TRBV9 combines with J gene TRBJ2-1; TRBD2 matches 11 bases. The CDR3 contains 15 residues. Per the germline V gene, CDR1 is SGDLS and CDR2 is YYNGEE. The V and J ends lost 3 bases and 4 bases, in that order; junction bases with no gene match: 3.

This clonotype was seen many times. J is TRBJ2-7 and V is TRBV7-6, with D possibly matching TRBD1 (6 bases). Germline CDR1 and CDR2: SGHVS and FNYEAQ. The CDR3 spans 14 residues. Between the trimmed V and J ends, which lost 1 base and 2 bases, there was a span of 9 bases. The CDR3 DNA is TGTGCCAGCAGCTTAGAACAGGGTGCCTACGAGCAGTACTTC. Translated, it gives CASSLEQGAYEQYF.

The rearrangement joins TRBV5-6 to TRBJ2-1, with 12 positions matching TRBD1. The CDR3 covers 15 residues. V shed 2 bases and J 7 bases; nucleotides not matched to a gene: 4. The V gene's germline CDR1 is SGHDT and CDR2 YYEEEE. CDR3 loop: CASSFRDRGPNEQFF. As DNA, the CDR3 is TGTGCCAGCAGCTTCCGGGACAGGGGGCCGAATGAGCAGTTCTTC.

V gene TRBV6-5 combines with J gene TRBJ2-7; perhaps D is TRBD1 or TRBD2 (7 bases each). The V gene lost 7 bases and the J gene lost 0 bases, with 10 bases spanning the gap. Germline CDR1 reads MNHEY; CDR2 reads SVGAGI. The CDR3 has 13 residues. The CDR3 is CASKRDSSYEQYF. The CDR3 region has the DNA TGTGCCAGCAAGCGGGACAGCTCCTACGAGCAGTACTTC.

This clonotype was observed a handful of times. This chain links TRBV5-5 with TRBJ1-5; D gene ambiguous. Between the trimmed V and J ends, which lost 1 base and 1 base, there was a span of 15 bases. CDR3 size: 17 residues. CDR1 is SGHKS, CDR2 YYEKEE, per germline (reference sequence). CDR3 bases: TGTGCCAGCAGCTTGCTGCCCGAGAGGATAAGCAATCAGCCCCAGCATTTT. Protein sequence: CASSLLPERISNQPQHF.

This clonotype has only a few counts. J is TRBJ2-7 and V is TRBV27; 9 bases are a match to TRBD1. The ends lost 2 bases at V and 3 bases at J; junction bases unmatched: 5. CDR1 is MNHEY, CDR2 SMNVEV, per germline (reference sequence). This CDR3 has 15 residues. The CDR3 is CASSLVGQGLYEQYF. The CDR3 region has the DNA TGTGCCAGCAGTTTAGTGGGACAGGGTCTCTACGAGCAGTACTTC.

V usage is TRBV6-2 or TRBV6-3 and J usage is TRBJ1-1; a possible D gene is TRBD1 (5 bases). This CDR3 region has 14 residues. Germline V lookup: CDR1 MNHEY, CDR2 SVGEGT. V was cut by 2 bases and J by 4 bases, with 11 bases left in between. The DNA of the CDR3 is TGTGCCAGCAGTTACGAAGGGGCGAGCACTGAAGCTTTCTTT. Its protein product is CASSYEGASTEAFF.

A few counts support this clonotype. V and J are TRBV29-1 and TRBJ2-7, with a tentative D call TRBD1 (6 bases). Germline assignment: CDR1 SQVTM and CDR2 ANQGSEA. V lost 1 base, J lost 1 base, and 8 bases lay in between. The CDR3 consists of 13 residues. CDR3 DNA: TGCAGCGTTGAAGGGACAGATTCCTACGAGCAGTACTTC. Residues: CSVEGTDSYEQYF.

This clonotype has a handful of counts. The CDR3 DNA is TGTGCCAGCAGCTCACACTCCAGATCCCTCGAGCAGTACTTC. Encoded protein: CASSSHSRSLEQYF. The J gene is TRBJ2-7, the V gene TRBV7-8; no clear D gene. The CDR3 spans 14 residues. The germline V gene encodes CDR1 SGHVS and CDR2 FQNEAQ. The ends were cut back, 4 bases at V and 6 bases at J, with 16 bases in the middle.